This TCR beta chain was captured in a study of response to subunit inactivated influenza vaccine. Whole-study findings and limits: Seasonal influenza vaccination, on each occasion, was suggested by the authors to recruit few new T cells.

V was clipped by 0 bases and J by 5 bases, with 14 bases between them. In germline, CDR1 is LGHDT, CDR2 YNNKEL (reference sequence). CDR3 length equals 16 residues. As regards this clonotype: Its target is unknown.

In TCRdb, the RT-PCR reads were re-called with MiXCR into one record per CDR3 protein. The sample contains 710,000 or so distinct CDR3 sequences, approximately 14% of which appear only once. The V and J genes are TRBV3-1 and TRBJ2-1; unclear D gene. The sample in question was PBMCs from blood, obtained roughly 12 days after vaccination. This receptor was obtained from a man aged 45 to 65 who received an inactivated influenza vaccine. The CDR3 region is CASSQELGYQNNEQFF. CDR3 DNA: TGTGCCAGCAGCCAAGAACTGGGCTACCAAAACAATGAGCAGTTCTTC.